Sequencing of this T cell receptor beta chain was carried out in a study of T cell changes during pregnancy in multiple sclerosis. Libraries were prepared by immunoSEQ multiplex PCR; TCRdb keeps only in-frame clonotypes and omits some of them. The table shows 25,000 to 30,000 clones, with 85% to 95% occurring only once. Germline V lookup: CDR1 SGHTA, CDR2 FQGNSA. The ends were cut back, 5 bases at V and 6 bases at J, with 14 bases in the middle. CDR3 length equals 13 residues. The source material was CD4+ T cells from peripheral blood mononuclear cells, sampled in the first trimester of pregnancy. The source is a female donor with multiple sclerosis, enrolled in a pregnancy study. The rearrangement joins TRBV7-2 to TRBJ2-7; D remains ambiguous. CDR3 region: CASSRRPRSEQYF. Written as DNA, the CDR3 is TGTGCCAGCAGCCGAAGGCCGAGGAGCGAGCAGTACTTC.